The 13 T cell receptor beta chains below come from one sample, sequenced in a study of blood T cell repertoires in COVID-19 (dated by TCRdb to 2020 to 2022). Library preparation was by the immunoSEQ multiplex PCR assay. Imported from immuneACCESS, the table was reduced by TCRdb to in-frame sequences with V and J called. These copies leave out some clones; in studies compared against another copy, an unresolved V gene accounts for under half, and the cause of the remainder is not known. The sample yields 250,000 to 300,000 clones; 70% to 90% were counted once. The ten largest clones take up roughly a sixth of the sample. The sequencing sample was made of PBMCs or T cells enriched from blood (not recorded which). The receptor set was obtained from a man younger than 35 who had recovered from COVID-19.

The V call is TRBV6-5, the J call TRBJ2-7, with D perhaps TRBD1 (5 bases). Looked up from germline, CDR1 is MNHEY and CDR2 is SVGAGI. The CDR3 has 14 amino acids. V was trimmed by 6 bases and J by 0 bases, leaving 12 bases between them. The DNA of the CDR3 is TGTGCCAGCAGCAACAGCAGGGTCTCCTACGAGCAGTACTTC. Its translation: CASSNSRVSYEQYF.

The chain is built from TRBV19 and TRBJ1-1, with 9 positions matching TRBD1. V was pared by 6 bases and J by 4 bases, with 6 bases of the junction left unmatched. CDR3 length: 14 residues. Per germline, CDR1 LNHDA and CDR2 SQIVND (reference sequence). As DNA, the CDR3 is TGTGCCAGTAGAGGACAGGGGCGAGGCACTGAAGCTTTCTTT. Protein product: CASRGQGRGTEAFF.

The gene calls are TRBV10-1 and TRBJ1-1; possible D gene TRBD1, 5 bases. The CDR3 extends over 14 amino acids. V was shortened by 6 bases and J by 1 base, with 12 bases between the two germline ends. Germline values: CDR1 WNHNN, CDR2 SYGVQD (reference sequence). CDR3 in amino acids: CASSDSVGNTEAFF. CDR3 nucleotide sequence: TGCGCCAGCAGCGACAGCGTCGGGAACACTGAAGCTTTCTTT.

This chain links TRBV30 with TRBJ2-3; possible D gene TRBD2, 6 bases. With 5 bases removed from V and 2 bases from J, the gap between germline ends came to 14 bases. This CDR3 comprises 14 residues. CDR1 is GTSNPN and CDR2 is SVGIG in the germline V gene (reference sequence). The CDR3 bases are TGTGCCTGGCTAATGGCGGGGCCCACAGATACGCAGTATTTT. Protein sequence: CAWLMAGPTDTQYF.

J is TRBJ2-3 and V is TRBV19; TRBD2 agrees at 11 bases. Germline CDR1 LNHDA, CDR2 SQIVND (reference sequence). V was pared by 5 bases and J by 0 bases, with 4 bases of the junction left unmatched. The CDR3 loop spans 16 amino acids. Here the CDR3 reads CASSVLAGGSTDTQYF. In nucleotides, the CDR3 is TGTGCCAGTAGTGTCTTAGCGGGGGGGAGCACAGATACGCAGTATTTT.

A few counts support this clone. The chain combines TRBV9 with TRBJ1-3, with D perhaps matching TRBD1 (6 bases). The ends were cut back, 6 bases at V and 1 base at J, with 14 bases in the middle. The CDR3 is 15 residues long. Per germline, CDR1 SGDLS and CDR2 YYNGEE. The CDR3 sequence: CASNPGQSSGNTIYF. CDR3 in DNA: TGTGCCAGCAATCCGGGACAATCTTCTGGAAACACCATATATTTT. The full variable domain, in which reference TRBV9 and TRBJ1-3 provide the parts outside the CDR3, is DSGVTQTPKHLITATGQRVTLRCSPRSGDLSVYWYQQSLDQGLQFLIQYYNGEERAKGNILERFSAQQFPDLHSELNLSSLELGDSALYFCASNPGQSSGNTIYFGEGSWLTVV.

The chain carries TRBV15 and TRBJ2-2; D uncertain. CDR1 and CDR2 (germline): LNHNV, YYDKDF (reference sequence). The V and J ends lost 1 base and 0 bases respectively, with 6 bases between them. The CDR3 totals 15 residues. DNA for the CDR3: TGTGCCACCAGCAGAGGGCAGACGAACACCGGGGAGCTGTTTTTT. This translates into CATSRGQTNTGELFF. The variable domain in full, with the rest retrieved from reference TRBV15 and TRBJ2-2, is DAMVIQNPRYQVTQFGKPVTLSCSQTLNHNVMYWYQQKSSQAPKLLFHYYDKDFNNEADTPDNFQSRRPNTSFCFLDIRSPGLGDTAMYLCATSRGQTNTGELFFGEGSRLTVL.

CDR3 bases: TGTGCCAGCAGCCCCCGGGGGATGAACACTGAAGCTTTCTTT. Translation gives CASSPRGMNTEAFF. The V call is TRBV11-2, the J call TRBJ1-1, with a weak D call TRBD1 (5 bases). The CDR3 length is 14 residues. The V and J ends lost 5 bases and 0 bases respectively, with 10 bases between them. Germline V gives CDR1 SGHAT, CDR2 FQNNGV.

The chain is built from TRBV30 and TRBJ2-1, with D perhaps TRBD2 (5 bases). V was cut by 4 bases and J by 6 bases, with 13 bases left in between. Germline values: CDR1 GTSNPN, CDR2 SVGIG (reference sequence). The CDR3 consists of 13 residues. The CDR3 protein is CAWTEGSSNEQFF. CDR3 DNA sequence: TGTGCCTGGACCGAGGGCAGTTCCAATGAGCAGTTCTTC.

V is TRBV12-5 and J is TRBJ2-3; D ambiguous. V was cut by 1 base and J by 5 bases, with 10 bases left in between. The V gene's germline CDR1 is LGHNT and CDR2 FRNRAP. The CDR3 consists of 14 residues. This chain's CDR3 is CASGLGTVLDTQYF. The CDR3, as DNA: TGTGCTAGTGGTTTGGGAACAGTGCTAGATACGCAGTATTTT.

The chain links TRBV6-1 to TRBJ1-2; maybe TRBD1 (6 bases). The V end lost 3 bases, the J end lost 4 bases, and 12 bases lay between the germline ends. Germline V gene sequence: CDR1 MNHNS, CDR2 SASEGT. This CDR3 spans 14 amino acids. CDR3 sequence reads: CASSEGARIYGYTF. The CDR3, as DNA: TGTGCCAGCAGTGAGGGGGCCAGGATCTATGGCTACACCTTC.

This chain links TRBV11-2 with TRBJ1-2; D uncertain. Germline CDR1 SGHAT, CDR2 FQNNGV. V was trimmed by 4 bases and J by 3 bases, leaving 24 bases between them. The CDR3 is 18 amino acids. The CDR3 DNA reads as TGTGCCAGCAGCTCCCCATATGCGGGCAGCGGAAAGCACTATGGCTACACCTTC. Translating it yields CASSSPYAGSGKHYGYTF.

This clone came up once. The chain combines TRBV2 with TRBJ1-2; maybe TRBD1 (6 bases). Trimming pared 2 bases from V and 4 bases from J, leaving 11 bases between. CDR3 length equals 14 residues. Germline loops: CDR1 SNHLY, CDR2 FYNNEI. CDR3 in DNA: TGTGCCAGCAGTGAATCACAGGGTTTCTATGGCTACACCTTC. Its translation: CASSESQGFYGYTF. Variable domain in full (rest from reference TRBV2 and TRBJ1-2): EPEVTQTPSHQVTQMGQEVILRCVPISNHLYFYWYRQILGQKVEFLVSFYNNEISEKSEIFDDQFSVERPDGSNFTLKIRSTKLEDSAMYFCASSESQGFYGYTFGSGTRLTVV.